Following are 29 T cell receptor beta chains from one sample sequenced in a study of cytomegalovirus exposure and HLA in healthy donors. The PCR made use of 60 Vbeta and 13 Jbeta primers. TCRdb's table, derived via immunoSEQ multiplex PCR, lists solely in-frame clones and lacks some. The data show about 69,000 clones, roughly 70% seen once. Source material: PBMCs. The source is a woman in her 30s in good health and CMV-seronegative.

This chain connects TRBV5-1 to TRBJ2-1, with a possible D match to TRBD1 (6 bases). V was pared by 5 bases and J by 1 base, with 13 bases between. This CDR3 spans 15 amino acids. Per the germline V gene, CDR1 is SGHRS and CDR2 is YFSETQ. CDR3 sequence: CASSKQGESYNEQFF. CDR3 DNA: TGCGCCAGCAGTAAACAGGGAGAGTCCTACAATGAGCAGTTCTTC.

The V and J genes are TRBV9 and TRBJ2-6, with D maybe TRBD2 (5 bases). There are 18 residues in the CDR3. Trimming cost V 3 bases and J 0 bases, with 16 bases left between them. CDR1 SGDLS and CDR2 YYNGEE come from the germline V gene. This chain's CDR3 is CASSAPLPGNSGANVLTF. The DNA for the CDR3 is TGTGCCAGCAGCGCCCCCCTCCCCGGGAACTCTGGGGCCAACGTCCTGACTTTC.

The chain has TRBV19 and TRBJ1-2, with D possibly TRBD1 on 5 matching bases. This CDR3 is built from 10 residues. The germline V gene has CDR1 LNHDA and CDR2 SQIVND (reference sequence). Trimming left V 8 bases short and J 4 bases short, with 5 bases between. CDR3 nucleotides: TGTGCCAGTCAGGGCTATGGCTACACCTTC. It translates to CASQGYGYTF.

The rearrangement links TRBV7-2 to TRBJ2-7; 9 bases are shared with TRBD1. With 3 bases clipped from V and 3 bases from J, the junction kept 3 bases outside the gene matches. The CDR3 runs to 14 residues. CDR1 and CDR2 from the germline V gene are SGHTA and FQGNSA. The CDR3 loop reads CASSFTTGGYEQYF. CDR3 in DNA: TGTGCCAGCAGCTTCACGACAGGGGGCTACGAGCAGTACTTC.

The CDR3 coding sequence is TGTGCCAGTCACAGGGGCCCCGGGGAGCTGTTTTTT. This translates into CASHRGPGELFF. V is TRBV2 and J is TRBJ2-2; 7 bases line up with TRBD1. Trimming took 9 bases from V and 6 from J; bases not matched to a gene: 4. The germline CDR1 and CDR2 sequences are SNHLY and FYNNEI. This CDR3 has 12 residues.

The rearrangement links TRBV30 to TRBJ1-2; weak D call: TRBD1 (6 bases). This CDR3 is 15 amino acids long. Germline V gene data show CDR1 as GTSNPN and CDR2 as SVGIG (reference sequence). Trimming removed 4 bases from V and 4 bases from J, with 19 bases in between. The CDR3 DNA is TGTGCCTGGATGGAATGGGCAGGGGCCTTCTATGGCTACACCTTC. It encodes CAWMEWAGAFYGYTF.

The gene calls are TRBV6-6 and TRBJ2-3; 9 nucleotides align to TRBD1. The CDR3 contains 14 residues. CDR1 MNHNY and CDR2 SVGAGI come from the germline V gene (reference sequence). The J segment lost 6 bases and the V segment lost 2 bases, leaving 3 bases of the junction unmatched. CDR3 in DNA: TGTGCCAGCAGTTACGGACAGGGGTTGGATACGCAGTATTTT. Protein: CASSYGQGLDTQYF.

The chain recombines TRBV19 with TRBJ1-5, with D possibly TRBD1 on 6 matching bases. This CDR3 has 16 amino acids. The V end lost 7 bases, the J end lost 6 bases, and 22 bases lay between the germline ends. Germline V gene lookup returns CDR1 LNHDA and CDR2 SQIVND (reference sequence). The DNA of the CDR3 is TGTGCCAGTACCCAGGGGTTGACTGCCCTAGGTCAGCCCCAGCATTTT. Protein sequence: CASTQGLTALGQPQHF. The full variable domain, its missing parts supplied by reference TRBV19 and TRBJ1-5, is DGGITQSPKYLFRKEGQNVTLSCEQNLNHDAMYWYRQDPGQGLRLIYYSQIVNDFQKGDIAEGYSVSREKKESFPLTVTSAQKNPTAFYLCASTQGLTALGQPQHFGDGTRLSIL.

The rearrangement joins TRBV19 to TRBJ2-4; 13 bases align to TRBD2. Germline loops: CDR1 LNHDA, CDR2 SQIVND (reference sequence). After removal of 5 bases from V and 7 bases from J, the junction contained 11 bases not matched to a gene. The CDR3 contains 17 residues. The CDR3 DNA sequence: TGTGCCAGTAGTCCCGAGCCTTTGACTAGCGGGGGGAACATTCAGTACTTC. It translates to CASSPEPLTSGGNIQYF.

This clone was picked up one time. The CDR3 DNA reads TGTGCCAGCAGTGAATTATCCCGGGGGTTCCATCAGCCCCAGCATTTT. Translated, it gives CASSELSRGFHQPQHF. The chain links TRBV6-1 to TRBJ1-5, with a tentative D call TRBD1 (5 bases). V lost 2 bases, J lost 5 bases, and 16 bases lay in between. The CDR3 runs 16 residues. The germline V gene has CDR1 MNHNS and CDR2 SASEGT.

The CDR3 reads CASSRTGNSNQPQHF. As DNA, the CDR3 is TGTGCCAGCAGCCGGACAGGAAATAGCAATCAGCCCCAGCATTTT. V is TRBV7-2 and J is TRBJ1-5, with TRBD1 identical over 7 bases. Germline loops: CDR1 SGHTA, CDR2 FQGNSA. V lost 5 bases to trimming and J lost 0 bases; unmatched junction nucleotides: 4. The CDR3 totals 15 residues. The variable domain in full, with the rest retrieved from reference TRBV7-2 and TRBJ1-5, is GAGVSQSPSNKVTEKGKDVELRCDPISGHTALYWYRQSLGQGLEFLIYFQGNSAPDKSGLPSDRFSAERTGGSVSTLTIQRTQQEDSAVYLCASSRTGNSNQPQHFGDGTRLSIL.

Concerning this clone itself: The identical CDR3 is also encoded by other nucleotide sequences in the sample. The V call is TRBV30, the J call TRBJ1-1, with D perhaps matching TRBD1 (6 bases). Germline CDR1 GTSNPN, CDR2 SVGIG (reference sequence). Trimming pared 4 bases from V and 4 bases from J, leaving 13 bases between. The CDR3 runs to 13 residues. For the CDR3, the DNA is TGTGCCTGGACCCGGGGGGGCACCACTGAAGCTTTCTTT. Its protein product is CAWTRGGTTEAFF.

The chain combines TRBV6-4 with TRBJ1-2, with D tentatively TRBD1 (5 bases). This CDR3 comprises 13 residues. Germline loops: CDR1 MRHNA, CDR2 SNTAGT. Trimming took 3 bases from V and 5 from J, leaving 10 bases between them. CDR3 residues: CASSEYQGYGYTF. CDR3 bases: TGTGCCAGCAGTGAATACCAGGGTTATGGCTACACCTTC.

The chain carries TRBV28 and TRBJ1-5; weak D call: TRBD1 (5 bases). CDR3 length: 15 residues. The germline CDR1 and CDR2 sequences are MDHEN and SYDVKM. V lost 7 bases and J 7 bases, leaving 20 bases between the germline ends. Written as DNA, the CDR3 is TGTGCCAGCACTCCCGGTTGGGGGGGACGACAGCCCCAGCATTTT. It specifies CASTPGWGGRQPQHF.

V is TRBV5-1 and J is TRBJ2-3; 8 bases align to TRBD1. This CDR3 has 16 amino acids. The junction had 9 bases not matched to a gene; V was cut back by 1 base and J by 5 bases. Germline V gene data show CDR1 as SGHRS and CDR2 as YFSETQ. DNA for the CDR3: TGCGCCAGCAGCTTGCTGGACAGGGCCATAGGAGATACGCAGTATTTT. Amino acid sequence: CASSLLDRAIGDTQYF.

This clone came up a few times. The V and J genes are TRBV5-4 and TRBJ1-6; no reliable D call. Trimming removed 0 bases from V and 5 bases from J, with 6 bases in between. CDR3 length: 14 amino acids. CDR1 and CDR2 (germline): SGHNT, YYREEE (reference sequence). CDR3 DNA sequence: TGTGCCAGCAGCTTGGACGGGGATAATTCACCCCTCCACTTT. It yields the protein CASSLDGDNSPLHF.

There are a few counts of this clone. The chain combines TRBV7-3 with TRBJ1-2; D is perhaps TRBD1 (6 bases). The germline CDR1 and CDR2 sequences are SGHTA and FQGTGA. Trimming left V 2 bases short and J 4 bases short, with 17 bases between. The length of the CDR3 is 16 residues. DNA of the CDR3: TGTGCCAGCAGCTTACGAGGGACACCTATCGTCTATGGCTACACCTTC. Translating gives CASSLRGTPIVYGYTF.

This rearrangement joins TRBV10-3 to TRBJ2-3, with a possible D match to TRBD2 (6 bases). Trimming removed 7 bases from V and 0 bases from J, with 11 bases in between. In germline, CDR1 is ENHRY, CDR2 SYGVKD. The CDR3 has 14 amino acids. The CDR3 sequence: CAIKDSGSTDTQYF. The CDR3 coding sequence is TGTGCCATCAAAGATAGCGGAAGCACAGATACGCAGTATTTT.

The rearrangement joins TRBV5-8 to TRBJ1-6; TRBD1 matches at 7 bases. The CDR3 covers 16 residues. The junction had 7 bases not matched to a gene; V was cut back by 0 bases and J by 7 bases. Germline lookup yields CDR1 SGHTS and CDR2 YDEGEE. The CDR3 DNA follows: TGTGCCAGCAGCTTGGCCGAGGGGGCCCGAAATTCACCCCTCCACTTT. Translating it yields CASSLAEGARNSPLHF.

This clone appeared a single time. The chain couples TRBV5-1 to TRBJ1-1; TRBD1 matches at 7 bases. The CDR3 contains 14 residues. Germline CDR1 SGHRS, CDR2 YFSETQ. The ends lost 3 bases at V and 7 bases at J; junction bases unmatched: 9. The CDR3 sequence is CASSSVRDSNEAFF. The CDR3 bases are TGCGCCAGCAGCTCGGTGCGGGACAGTAATGAAGCTTTCTTT.

The chain recombines TRBV29-1 with TRBJ1-4, with 9 bases aligning to TRBD1. Germline loops: CDR1 SQVTM, CDR2 ANQGSEA. This CDR3 contains 13 residues. V was clipped by 5 bases and J by 8 bases; unmatched bases: 6. CDR3 nucleotide sequence: TGCAGCGTTCAACAGGGGGCGTGGGAAAAACTGTTTTTT. This translates into CSVQQGAWEKLFF.

The gene calls are TRBV28 and TRBJ1-2, with 8 bases lining up with TRBD1. The length of the CDR3 is 13 residues. Germline loops: CDR1 MDHEN, CDR2 SYDVKM. Trimming cost V 5 bases and J 4 bases; bases outside gene matches: 3. DNA of the CDR3: TGTGCCAGCAGTCAGGACAGGGCCTATGGCTACACCTTC. It encodes CASSQDRAYGYTF.

This clone was seen more than once but under ten times. The V gene is TRBV15, the J gene TRBJ2-5; TRBD2 might be the D (6 bases). The DNA end is more similar to TRBJ2-7, so the J call may be wrong. The germline V gene encodes CDR1 LNHNV and CDR2 YYDKDF (reference sequence). This CDR3 region has 16 residues. The CDR3 loop is CATSRDAEGPQSEQYF. CDR3 in DNA: TGTGCCACCAGCAGAGATGCGGAGGGACCCCAAAGCGAGCAGTACTTC.

The chain joins TRBV6-5 to TRBJ1-2, with D perhaps matching TRBD1 (6 bases). V dropped 4 bases and J dropped 7 bases, with 16 bases sitting between them. The CDR3 runs to 14 residues. Germline V gene data show CDR1 as MNHEY and CDR2 as SVGAGI. The CDR3: CASSSPTQGPGYTF. The CDR3 bases are TGTGCCAGCAGTTCACCCACCCAGGGGCCTGGCTACACCTTC.

The chain has TRBV19 and TRBJ1-1; D perhaps matches TRBD1 (5 bases). Per germline, CDR1 LNHDA and CDR2 SQIVND (reference sequence). The ends were cut back, 1 base at V and 5 bases at J, with 11 bases in the middle. The CDR3 spans 14 residues. CDR3 residues: CASSIAAGLTEAFF. In nucleotides, the CDR3 is TGTGCCAGTAGTATAGCCGCAGGGTTGACTGAAGCTTTCTTT.

J is TRBJ1-5 and V is TRBV5-8, with TRBD1 matching over 7 bases. CDR3 length: 15 residues. The V segment lost 5 bases and the J segment 1 base; nucleotides outside the gene matches: 6. CDR1 SGHTS and CDR2 YDEGEE come from the germline V gene. CDR3 DNA sequence: TGTGCCAGCAGTCCCGGGACAGAAAGCAATCAGCCCCAGCATTTT. Protein: CASSPGTESNQPQHF.

The chain carries TRBV19 and TRBJ2-4, with D hard to call. CDR1 and CDR2 (germline): LNHDA, SQIVND (reference sequence). The CDR3 runs to 13 residues. Trimming removed 5 bases from V and 7 bases from J, with 12 bases in between. CDR3 in amino acids: CASSLDWANIQYF. In nucleotides, the CDR3 is TGTGCCAGTAGTCTCGATTGGGCGAACATTCAGTACTTC.

V gene TRBV6-1 combines with J gene TRBJ1-4, with TRBD1 identical over 8 bases. With 8 bases clipped from V and 8 bases from J, the junction kept 10 bases outside the gene matches. CDR3 size: 14 residues. Germline V gene sequence: CDR1 MNHNS, CDR2 SASEGT. CDR3 coding DNA: TGTGCCAGCGGAGGACAGGGACGGGGGGAAAAACTGTTTTTT. Protein: CASGGQGRGEKLFF.

The chain recombines TRBV5-4 with TRBJ2-7, with D hard to call. The CDR3 spans 15 residues. The V and J ends lost 2 bases and 7 bases respectively, with 19 bases between them. CDR1 is SGHNT and CDR2 is YYREEE in the germline V gene (reference sequence). CDR3 loop: CASSLRVSTTGEQYF. CDR3 in DNA: TGTGCCAGCAGCTTAAGAGTGAGCACGACTGGGGAGCAGTACTTC.